This record covers a single T cell receptor (beta chain). No antigen is known for it. The data belong to a study of fetal regulatory T cell absence and autoimmunity. Study-level findings and limits: The oligoclonal enrichment was interpreted as supporting antigen-driven pancreatic autoimmunity before birth in IPEX syndrome.

Trimming cost V 6 bases and J 9 bases, with 18 bases left between them. CDR1 and CDR2 from the germline V gene are GTSNPN and SVGIG (reference sequence). CDR3 length: 13 residues. The table came from immunoSEQ multiplex PCR; TCRdb's copy has only in-frame clones and leaves some out. Of 45,000 to 50,000 clones in the sample, around 83% were seen once. Sequenced input: cord blood. This receptor was taken from a newborn boy with IPEX syndrome. J is TRBJ1-5 and V is TRBV30; a weak D match, TRBD1 (6 bases). The CDR3 loop reads CACVLSGVGPQHF. In DNA form, the CDR3 reads TGTGCCTGCGTTCTCTCAGGGGTCGGGCCCCAGCATTTT.